This entry concerns a single T cell receptor beta chain. Original data processing: The authors estimated nucleated cell counts from reference gene primer amplification. The protocol was immunoSEQ multiplex PCR, while the TCRdb copy is restricted to in-frame clones and leaves out a portion. The V and J calls and clone size are taken from that table; D and trimming were inferred from the DNA. The table includes approximately 170,000 clones, roughly 86% detected once. The sample belongs to a study of blood T cell repertoires in COVID-19. For the study at large: Material from acute and convalescent COVID-19 was sourced from the United States, Italy and Spain. PBMCs, B-cell-depleted T cells, or T cells were the source of the cDNA or gDNA that made up the material.

Sequenced sample: peripheral blood. The sequence came from a man aged 40-55 years who had recovered from COVID-19.

CDR3 DNA sequence: TGTGCCAGCAGCGTACCTAGCGGGGGATTGACCGGGGAGCTGTTTTTT. This translates into CASSVPSGGLTGELFF. The V gene is TRBV9, the J gene TRBJ2-2; 10 nucleotides match TRBD2. The CDR3 sequence is 16 residues long. V was pared by 1 base and J by 5 bases, with 5 bases of the junction left unmatched. Germline values: CDR1 SGDLS, CDR2 YYNGEE.